Listed here are 9 T cell receptor beta chains from one sample, sequenced in a study of lymphopenia after photon versus proton radiotherapy. Method: immunoSEQ multiplex PCR; TCRdb's copy keeps in-frame clones and lacks some. The repertoire holds approximately 66,000 clones, with around 86% as singletons. Sequenced material: peripheral blood, taken from a patient treated with photon-based radiotherapy. The receptors derive from a man in his forties with gastric cancer.

The chain couples TRBV7-3 to TRBJ2-1; D might be TRBD1 (8 bases). This CDR3 region has 15 residues. Germline V gives CDR1 SGHTA, CDR2 FQGTGA. Trimming took off 4 bases at V and 2 bases at J, with 12 bases between the two ends. The CDR3 coding sequence is TGTGCCAGCAGCTCACAGGGGGGGCCCTACAATGAGCAGTTCTTC. Its translation is CASSSQGGPYNEQFF.

This chain links TRBV4-3 with TRBJ2-3; D unresolved. The CDR3 contains 13 residues. V gave up 0 bases and J gave up 8 bases, with 9 bases separating them. Germline V CDR1 and CDR2: LGHNA, YSLEER. CDR3 coding DNA: TGCGCCAGCAGCCAAGATGGCAGTCCTACGCAGTATTTT. It yields the protein CASSQDGSPTQYF.

The chain employs TRBV7-2 and TRBJ1-2; D gene ambiguous. The CDR3 is made up of 14 amino acids. Germline V lookup: CDR1 SGHTA, CDR2 FQGNSA. The V end was cut by 5 bases, the J end by 8 bases, with 18 bases between. The CDR3 bases are TGTGCCAGCAGCGGCACGGGGAATCAGTTGGGCTACACCTTC. This sequence encodes CASSGTGNQLGYTF.

The J gene is TRBJ1-2, the V gene TRBV7-9, with TRBD1 matching 7 bases. Germline CDR1 reads SEHNR; CDR2 reads FQNEAQ (reference sequence). This CDR3 comprises 17 residues. V lost 1 base and J lost 2; bases outside the gene matches: 10. In nucleotides, the CDR3 is TGTGCCAGCAGCTTAGAAGATGGGACAGTGGGAAACTATGGCTACACCTTC. Translating it yields CASSLEDGTVGNYGYTF. Using reference TRBV7-9 and TRBJ1-2 for the parts outside the CDR3, the full variable domain is DTGVSQNPRHKITKRGQNVTFRCDPISEHNRLYWYRQTLGQGPEFLTYFQNEAQLEKSRLLSDRFSAERPKGSFSTLEIQRTEQGDSAMYLCASSLEDGTVGNYGYTFGSGTRLTVV.

The chain combines TRBV7-9 with TRBJ2-7; D is uncertain. CDR1 is SEHNR, CDR2 FQNEAQ, per germline (reference sequence). Between the trimmed V and J ends, which lost 1 base and 6 bases, there was a span of 10 bases. The CDR3 length is 13 residues. The CDR3 coding sequence is TGTGCCAGCAGCTTAGTGCGGCCGGGCGAGCAGTACTTC. Translating it yields CASSLVRPGEQYF. The complete variable domain, with remaining parts taken from reference TRBV7-9 and TRBJ2-7, reads DTGVSQNPRHKITKRGQNVTFRCDPISEHNRLYWYRQTLGQGPEFLTYFQNEAQLEKSRLLSDRFSAERPKGSFSTLEIQRTEQGDSAMYLCASSLVRPGEQYFGPGTRLTVT.

The genes are TRBV5-1 and TRBJ1-1; no clear D gene. Germline V gene data show CDR1 as SGHRS and CDR2 as YFSETQ. V lost 3 bases and J 1 base, leaving 10 bases between the germline ends. This CDR3 is built from 14 residues. The CDR3 bases are TGCGCCAGCAGCTACGGACGGGGGAACACTGAAGCTTTCTTT. It specifies CASSYGRGNTEAFF.

Judged by abundance, this clone is medium-sized (0.01 to 0.1%). CDR3 sequence (DNA): TGCGCCAGCAGCCAAGATCTCGGGAGCTCCTACGAGCAGTACTTC. As protein: CASSQDLGSSYEQYF. The rearrangement joins TRBV4-3 to TRBJ2-7, with D perhaps TRBD2 (6 bases). The V end was cut by 0 bases, the J end by 0 bases, with 9 bases between. The CDR3 has 15 residues. Germline CDR1 is LGHNA and CDR2 is YSLEER.

The V gene is TRBV30, the J gene TRBJ2-3, with D possibly TRBD2 on 6 matching bases. The CDR3 runs 14 residues. Germline lookup yields CDR1 GTSNPN and CDR2 SVGIG (reference sequence). Trimming removed 1 base at V and 1 base at J, with 9 bases between. CDR3 loop: CAWSGWGGTDTQYF. CDR3 coding DNA: TGTGCCTGGAGTGGGTGGGGGGGCACAGATACGCAGTATTTT.

The V and J genes are TRBV4-3 and TRBJ2-1; TRBD2 matches 9 bases. Looked up from germline, CDR1 is LGHNA and CDR2 is YSLEER. Trimming cost V 0 bases and J 5 bases; bases outside gene matches: 2. The length of the CDR3 is 15 residues. CDR3 loop: CASSQEGLAHNEQFF. The CDR3 DNA sequence: TGCGCCAGCAGCCAAGAGGGACTAGCCCACAATGAGCAGTTCTTC.